This record looks at one T cell receptor (beta chain) sequence and its context. The antigen is not known. Researchers report isolating at least 6 million PBMCs per sample. The source of the sample is a study of blood T cells in healthy people across ages. Study-level points and caveats: Both naive CD4+ cell counts and diversity were greater in long-lived donors than in aged donors. The diversity estimates, figures obtained from one million T cells, were considered underestimates.

A second roughly 7 to 11 cycle PCR used barcoded and J-beta primers. MiXCR, applied by TCRdb to the 5' RACE reads, yields one record per CDR3 protein. The table has approximately 800,000 distinct CDR3 sequences, 56% seen once. Sequencing was performed on blood. This clonotype originated in a man aged 40-49 years in good health.

CDR3 DNA sequence: TGTGCCAGCAGTTACTCCTTAACCGGACCGTACCAAGAGACCCAGTACTTC. It translates to CASSYSLTGPYQETQYF. The rearrangement joins TRBV2 to TRBJ2-5; D uncertain. This CDR3 contains 17 residues. Germline CDR1 reads SNHLY; CDR2 reads FYNNEI. V shed 5 bases and J shed 0 bases, with 19 bases lying between them.